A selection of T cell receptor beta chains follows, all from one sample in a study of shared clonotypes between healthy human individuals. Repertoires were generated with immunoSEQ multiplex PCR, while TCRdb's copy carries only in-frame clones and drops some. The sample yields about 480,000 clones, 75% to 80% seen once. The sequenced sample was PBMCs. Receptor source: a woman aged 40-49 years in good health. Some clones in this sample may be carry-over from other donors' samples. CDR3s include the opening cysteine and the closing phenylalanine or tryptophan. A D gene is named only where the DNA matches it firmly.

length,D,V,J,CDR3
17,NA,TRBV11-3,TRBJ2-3,CASSLGATGGIADTQYF
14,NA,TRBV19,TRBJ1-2,CATKPQGTNYGYTF
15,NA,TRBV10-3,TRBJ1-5,CAINQAGVGNQPQHF
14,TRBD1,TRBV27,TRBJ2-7,CASSDQDRAYEQYF
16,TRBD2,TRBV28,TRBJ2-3,CASTSGLAVDTDTQYF
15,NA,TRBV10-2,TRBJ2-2,CASSEDATGSGELFF
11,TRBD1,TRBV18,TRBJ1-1,CASSPDRGAFF
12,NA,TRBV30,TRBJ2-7,CAWRSLPYEQYF
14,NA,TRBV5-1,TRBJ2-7,CASSLGDIAYEQYF
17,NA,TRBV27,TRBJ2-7,CASSSFKVSGFSYEQYF
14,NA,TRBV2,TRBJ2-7,CASSAGHISYEQYF
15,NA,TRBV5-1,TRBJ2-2,CASSWGPGNTGELFF
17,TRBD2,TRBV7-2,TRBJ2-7,CAGPADRTSGSSYEQYF
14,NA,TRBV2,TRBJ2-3,CASGSAWRTDTQYF
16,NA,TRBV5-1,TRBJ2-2,CASSLRGDPGAGELFF
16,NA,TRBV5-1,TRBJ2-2,CASSLEQIANTGELFF
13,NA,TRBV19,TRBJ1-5,CASNSGVKQPQHF
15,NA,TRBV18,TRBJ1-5,CASSQGFGIDQPQHF
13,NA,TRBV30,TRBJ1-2,CAWSVARRGGYTF
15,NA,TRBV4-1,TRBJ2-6,CASSQEGTGANVLTF
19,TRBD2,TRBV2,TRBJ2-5,CASSGGTSGSSGLQETQYF
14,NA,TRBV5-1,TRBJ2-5,CASSLALAGETQYF
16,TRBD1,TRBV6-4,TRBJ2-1,CASSDFRRQGINEQFF
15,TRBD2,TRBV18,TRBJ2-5,CASSPGTTLVGTQYF
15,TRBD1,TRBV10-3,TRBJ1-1,CAISEPGQGSTEAFF
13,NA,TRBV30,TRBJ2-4,CAWSVRGGNIQYF
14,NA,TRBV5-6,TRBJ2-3,CASSLGERTDTQYF
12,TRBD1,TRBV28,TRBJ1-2,CASAGQGHGYTF
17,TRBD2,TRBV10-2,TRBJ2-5,CASRVRLAGGSGETQYF
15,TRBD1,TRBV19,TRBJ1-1,CASSPNRQGASEAFF
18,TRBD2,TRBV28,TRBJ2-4,CASSHLSGRAGLLDIQYF
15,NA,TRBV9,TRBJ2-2,CASSPGTYQRGELFF
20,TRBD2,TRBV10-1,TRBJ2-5,CAPPDSTSGRVLTRQETQYF
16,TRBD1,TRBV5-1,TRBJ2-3,CASSWGTGVGTDTQYF
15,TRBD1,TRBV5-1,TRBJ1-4,CASSNGQGEHEKLFF
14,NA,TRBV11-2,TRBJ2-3,CASSPGRNTDTQYF
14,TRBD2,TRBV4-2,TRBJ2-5,CASSQDRGGETQYF
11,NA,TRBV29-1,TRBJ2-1,CSVRTGNEQFF
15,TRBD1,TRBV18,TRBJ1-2,CASSPPGGGSYGYTF
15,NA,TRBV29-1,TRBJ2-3,CSVGRGRAVTDTQYF
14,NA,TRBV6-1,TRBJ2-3,CASYLGRATDTQYF
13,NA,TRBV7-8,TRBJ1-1,CASSFALDTEAFF
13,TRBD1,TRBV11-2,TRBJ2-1,CASSLGPDRDPFF